These 3 T cell receptor beta chains were all obtained from the same sample, sequenced in a study of blood T cells in healthy people across ages. Using a J-beta primer mix together with a sample-barcoded 5' primer, a second PCR was run for roughly 6 to 12 cycles. Each CDR3 protein gets one entry after TCRdb re-called the 5' RACE reads with MiXCR. The sample yields 450,000 to 700,000 distinct CDR3 sequences, roughly 28% seen once. Material for sequencing was blood. Receptors originate from a woman in her 70s in good health.

This clonotype was found a few times. V gene TRBV10-3 combines with J gene TRBJ2-1; 10 positions match TRBD2. Germline loops: CDR1 ENHRY, CDR2 SYGVKD. V was clipped by 6 bases and J by 5 bases; unmatched bases: 4. The CDR3 extends over 14 amino acids. The CDR3 DNA sequence: TGTGCCATCAGGAGCGGGGGGGCAGACAATGAGCAGTTCTTC. It yields the protein CAIRSGGADNEQFF.

This chain links TRBV2 with TRBJ2-7; perhaps TRBD2 as D (6 bases). The germline V gene encodes CDR1 SNHLY and CDR2 FYNNEI. The V end was cut by 0 bases, the J end by 6 bases, with 18 bases between. The CDR3 contains 16 residues. CDR3: CASSEALLGRGSEQYF. The CDR3 bases are TGTGCCAGCAGTGAAGCGCTTTTGGGCCGGGGGTCCGAGCAGTACTTC. Using reference TRBV2 and TRBJ2-7 for the parts outside the CDR3, the full variable domain is EPEVTQTPSHQVTQMGQEVILRCVPISNHLYFYWYRQILGQKVEFLVSFYNNEISEKSEIFDDQFSVERPDGSNFTLKIRSTKLEDSAMYFCASSEALLGRGSEQYFGPGTRLTVT.

The chain joins TRBV7-2 to TRBJ1-5; 7 nucleotides agree with TRBD1. Losses at the gene ends were 0 bases for V and 4 bases for J; bases not matched to a gene: 6. CDR1 and CDR2 from the germline V gene are SGHTA and FQGNSA. The CDR3 covers 16 residues. CDR3 sequence reads: CASSLASGTANQPQHF. The CDR3, as DNA: TGTGCCAGCAGCTTAGCGTCCGGGACAGCTAATCAGCCCCAGCATTTT.